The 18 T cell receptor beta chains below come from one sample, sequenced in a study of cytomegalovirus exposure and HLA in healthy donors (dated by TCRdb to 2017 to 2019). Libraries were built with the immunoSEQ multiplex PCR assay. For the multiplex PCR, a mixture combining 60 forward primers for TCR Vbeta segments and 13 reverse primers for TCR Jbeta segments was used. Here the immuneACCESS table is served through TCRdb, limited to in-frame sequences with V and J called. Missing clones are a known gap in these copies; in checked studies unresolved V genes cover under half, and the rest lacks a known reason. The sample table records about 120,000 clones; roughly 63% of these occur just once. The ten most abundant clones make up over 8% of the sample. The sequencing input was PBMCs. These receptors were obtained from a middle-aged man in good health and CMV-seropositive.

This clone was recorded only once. The CDR3 region is CASRPGQGGTDTQYF. The CDR3 nucleotides read TGTGCCAGCAGGCCAGGACAGGGGGGCACAGATACGCAGTATTTT. The chain recombines TRBV6-6 with TRBJ2-3; 10 bases are a match to TRBD1. The CDR3 has 15 residues. V trimming: 6 bases; J trimming: 1 base; junction bases outside the gene matches: 4. CDR1 is MNHNY, CDR2 SVGAGI, per germline (reference sequence).

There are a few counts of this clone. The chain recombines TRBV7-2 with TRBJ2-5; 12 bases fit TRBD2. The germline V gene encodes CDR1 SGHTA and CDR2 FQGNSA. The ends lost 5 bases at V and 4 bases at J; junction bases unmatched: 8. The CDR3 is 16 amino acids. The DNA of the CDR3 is TGTGCCAGCAGCCCTACCCTAGCGGGAGGGAGAGAGACCCAGTACTTC. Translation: CASSPTLAGGRETQYF.

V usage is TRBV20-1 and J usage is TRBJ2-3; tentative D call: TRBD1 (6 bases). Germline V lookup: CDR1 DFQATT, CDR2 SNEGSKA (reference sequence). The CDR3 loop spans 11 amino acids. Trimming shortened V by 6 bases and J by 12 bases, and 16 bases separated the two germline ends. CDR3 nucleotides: TGCAGTGCCCCTTTGAGGGGGAGACAGTATTTT. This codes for CSAPLRGRQYF.

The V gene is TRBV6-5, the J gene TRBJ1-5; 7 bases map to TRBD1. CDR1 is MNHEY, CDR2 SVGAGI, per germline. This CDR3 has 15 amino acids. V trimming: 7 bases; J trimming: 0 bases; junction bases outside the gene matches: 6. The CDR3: CASTRDRNSNQPQHF. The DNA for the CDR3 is TGTGCCAGCACCCGGGACAGAAATAGCAATCAGCCCCAGCATTTT.

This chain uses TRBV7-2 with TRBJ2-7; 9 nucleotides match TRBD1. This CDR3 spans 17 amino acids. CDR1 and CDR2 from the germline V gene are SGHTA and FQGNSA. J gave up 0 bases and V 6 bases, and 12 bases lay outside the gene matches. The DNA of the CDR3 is TGTGCCAGCAGTTCCCGCCGGGGACAGGGAAACTCCTACGAGCAGTACTTC. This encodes CASSSRRGQGNSYEQYF.

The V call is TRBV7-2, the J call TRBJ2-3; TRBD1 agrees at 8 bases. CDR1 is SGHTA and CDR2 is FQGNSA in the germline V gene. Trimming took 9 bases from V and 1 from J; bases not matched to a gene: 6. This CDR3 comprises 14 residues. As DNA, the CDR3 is TGTGCCAGTAAGCCGACAGGGGGCACAGATACGCAGTATTTT. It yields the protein CASKPTGGTDTQYF.

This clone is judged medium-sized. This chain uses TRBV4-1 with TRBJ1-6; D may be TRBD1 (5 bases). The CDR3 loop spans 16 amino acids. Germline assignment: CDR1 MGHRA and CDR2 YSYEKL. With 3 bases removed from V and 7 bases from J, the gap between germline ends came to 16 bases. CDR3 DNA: TGCGCCAGCAGCCACCCGGAGGGGACGGTAAATTCACCCCTCCACTTT. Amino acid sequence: CASSHPEGTVNSPLHF.

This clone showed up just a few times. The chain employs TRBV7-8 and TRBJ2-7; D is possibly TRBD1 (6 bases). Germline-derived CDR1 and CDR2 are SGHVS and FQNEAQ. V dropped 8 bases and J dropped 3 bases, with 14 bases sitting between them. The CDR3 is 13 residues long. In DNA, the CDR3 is TGTGCCAGCTTCGAAGGGGACATCTACGAGCAGTACTTC. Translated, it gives CASFEGDIYEQYF.

CDR3 coding DNA: TGTGCCAGCAGTGAGGGGGAAACAGGGGTGAGGTTGAACACTGAAGCTTTCTTT. Translated: CASSEGETGVRLNTEAFF. The gene calls are TRBV2 and TRBJ1-1; 7 bases are a match to TRBD1. The CDR3 spans 18 residues. Germline CDR1 reads SNHLY; CDR2 reads FYNNEI. V dropped 3 bases and J dropped 0; count of bases not matched to a gene: 13.

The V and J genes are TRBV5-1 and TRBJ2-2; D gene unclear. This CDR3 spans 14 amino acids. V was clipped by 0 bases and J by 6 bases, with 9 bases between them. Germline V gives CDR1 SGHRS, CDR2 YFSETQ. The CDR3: CASSLVGNAGELFF. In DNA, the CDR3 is TGCGCCAGCAGCTTGGTCGGTAACGCCGGGGAGCTGTTTTTT.

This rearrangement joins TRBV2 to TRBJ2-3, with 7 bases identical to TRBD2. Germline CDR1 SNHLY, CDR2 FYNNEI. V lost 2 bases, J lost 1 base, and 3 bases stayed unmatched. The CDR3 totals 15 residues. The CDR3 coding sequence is TGTGCCAGCAGTGAATCGGCGGGGGGCACAGATACGCAGTATTTT. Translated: CASSESAGGTDTQYF.

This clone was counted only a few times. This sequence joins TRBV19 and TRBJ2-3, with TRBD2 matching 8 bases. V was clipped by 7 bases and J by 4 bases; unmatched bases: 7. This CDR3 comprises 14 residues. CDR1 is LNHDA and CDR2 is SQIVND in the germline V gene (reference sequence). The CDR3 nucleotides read TGTGCCAGTAAACCGGGACTAGGGTCAGATACGCAGTATTTT. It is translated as CASKPGLGSDTQYF.

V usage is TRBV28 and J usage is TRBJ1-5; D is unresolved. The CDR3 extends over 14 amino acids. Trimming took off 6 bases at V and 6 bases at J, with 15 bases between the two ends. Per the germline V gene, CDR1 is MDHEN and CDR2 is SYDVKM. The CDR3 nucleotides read TGTGCCAGCAGCGATAATTGGGGAGGTCAGCCCCAGCATTTT. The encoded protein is CASSDNWGGQPQHF.

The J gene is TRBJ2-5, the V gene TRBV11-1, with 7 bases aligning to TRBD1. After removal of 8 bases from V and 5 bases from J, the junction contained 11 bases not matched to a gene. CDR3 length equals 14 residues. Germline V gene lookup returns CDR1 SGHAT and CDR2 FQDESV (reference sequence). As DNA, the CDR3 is TGTGCCAGCCGCCGGGGACAGTCTTGGGAGACCCAGTACTTC. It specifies CASRRGQSWETQYF. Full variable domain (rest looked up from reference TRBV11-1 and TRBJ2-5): EAEVAQSPRYKITEKSQAVAFWCDPISGHATLYWYRQILGQGPELLVQFQDESVVDDSQLPKDRFSAERLKGVDSTLKIQPAELGDSAMYLCASRRGQSWETQYFGPGTRLLVL.

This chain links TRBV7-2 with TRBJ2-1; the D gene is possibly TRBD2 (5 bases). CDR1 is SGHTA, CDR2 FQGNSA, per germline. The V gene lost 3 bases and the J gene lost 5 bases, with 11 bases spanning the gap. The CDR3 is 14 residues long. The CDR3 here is CASSLVEANNEQFF. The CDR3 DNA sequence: TGTGCCAGCAGCTTGGTGGAGGCTAACAATGAGCAGTTCTTC. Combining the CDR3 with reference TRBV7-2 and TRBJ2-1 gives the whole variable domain GAGVSQSPSNKVTEKGKDVELRCDPISGHTALYWYRQSLGQGLEFLIYFQGNSAPDKSGLPSDRFSAERTGGSVSTLTIQRTQQEDSAVYLCASSLVEANNEQFFGPGTRLTVL.

CDR3 nucleotide sequence: TGTGCCAGCAGTGTCCAGGGGCTGGGGCATTCACCCCTCCACTTT. It codes for CASSVQGLGHSPLHF. The V and J genes are TRBV6-1 and TRBJ1-6; D is possibly TRBD1 (6 bases). The CDR3 totals 15 residues. Per germline, CDR1 MNHNS and CDR2 SASEGT. Trimming stripped 4 bases from V and 8 bases from J, with 15 bases between.

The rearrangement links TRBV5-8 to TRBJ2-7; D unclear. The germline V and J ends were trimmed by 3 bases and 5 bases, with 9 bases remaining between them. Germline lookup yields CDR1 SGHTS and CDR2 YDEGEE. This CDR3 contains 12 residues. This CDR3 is CASSWRSDEQYF. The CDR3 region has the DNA TGTGCCAGCAGCTGGCGGTCGGACGAGCAGTACTTC.

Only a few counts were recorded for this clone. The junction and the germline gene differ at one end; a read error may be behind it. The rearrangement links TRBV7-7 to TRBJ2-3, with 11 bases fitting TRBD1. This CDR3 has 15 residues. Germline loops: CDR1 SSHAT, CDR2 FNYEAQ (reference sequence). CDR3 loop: CASSKGQGEGDTQYF. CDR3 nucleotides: TGTGCTAGCAGCAAGGGACAGGGGGAGGGGGATACGCAGTATTTT.